These 32 T cell receptor beta chains share one sample of origin, sequenced in a study of cytomegalovirus exposure and HLA in healthy donors. PCR employed 60 Vbeta and 13 Jbeta primers. This table comes from immunoSEQ multiplex PCR, and its TCRdb copy is limited to in-frame clones, with some not included. The sample lists 120,000 to 150,000 clones, roughly 82% occurring once. The sample comprised PBMCs. All receptors derive from a man under 40 in good health and CMV-seropositive.

This clone occurred once. V is TRBV28 and J is TRBJ1-4; TRBD1 might be the D (6 bases). Germline V gives CDR1 MDHEN, CDR2 SYDVKM. The CDR3 loop spans 15 amino acids. Trimming stripped 6 bases from V and 4 bases from J, with 15 bases between. This chain's CDR3 is CASSPRTVLNEKLFF. The DNA for the CDR3 is TGTGCCAGCAGCCCCCGGACAGTTCTTAATGAAAAACTGTTTTTT.

The chain uses TRBV4-1 and TRBJ2-1, with 8 positions matching TRBD2. The germline CDR1 and CDR2 sequences are MGHRA and YSYEKL. The CDR3 sequence is 17 residues long. Germline trimming cut 3 bases from V and 0 bases from J; bases unmatched to any gene: 7. As DNA, the CDR3 is TGCGCCAGCAGCCAGGTGATTAGCGGGAACTCCTACAATGAGCAGTTCTTC. This codes for CASSQVISGNSYNEQFF.

The chain employs TRBV5-1 and TRBJ2-7; the match to TRBD1 covers 11 bases. The J segment lost 3 bases and the V segment lost 7 bases, leaving 3 bases of the junction unmatched. Germline V CDR1 and CDR2: SGHRS, YFSETQ. CDR3 length: 13 amino acids. The DNA of the CDR3 is TGCGCCAGCGGGGGACAGGGGGGCTACGAGCAGTACTTC. Protein product: CASGGQGGYEQYF.

The chain combines TRBV4-1 with TRBJ2-2; possible D gene TRBD1, 6 bases. Trimming pared 5 bases from V and 6 bases from J, leaving 28 bases between. Germline-derived CDR1 and CDR2 are MGHRA and YSYEKL. The CDR3 sequence is 19 residues long. This CDR3 is CASSRMGQQGFGLAGELFF. The CDR3 DNA reads TGCGCCAGCAGCAGAATGGGGCAACAGGGTTTCGGTCTCGCCGGGGAGCTGTTTTTT.

The chain employs TRBV6-5 and TRBJ1-2, with TRBD1 as a possible D gene (5 bases). In germline, CDR1 is MNHEY, CDR2 SVGAGI. CDR3 length equals 12 residues. The V end was cut by 7 bases, the J end by 5 bases, with 11 bases between. CDR3 nucleotides: TGTGCCAGCACCCTAAAGGGGTATGGCTACACCTTC. It is translated as CASTLKGYGYTF.

This chain links TRBV27 with TRBJ1-1, with unresolved D. The CDR3 is made up of 11 amino acids. The germline V gene has CDR1 MNHEY and CDR2 SMNVEV (reference sequence). V lost 8 bases, J lost 1 base, and 5 bases lay in between. The CDR3 DNA reads TGTGCCAGCCTATCGAACACTGAAGCTTTCTTT. It encodes CASLSNTEAFF.

The chain recombines TRBV10-3 with TRBJ1-2; no reliable D call. The length of the CDR3 is 15 residues. Trimming removed 5 bases at V and 0 bases at J, with 13 bases between. CDR1 is ENHRY and CDR2 is SYGVKD in the germline V gene. The CDR3 loop reads CAISRQAGTNYGYTF. DNA of the CDR3: TGTGCCATCAGTAGGCAGGCGGGTACTAACTATGGCTACACCTTC.

J is TRBJ2-2 and V is TRBV29-1; 10 bases fit TRBD1. Looked up from germline, CDR1 is SQVTM and CDR2 is ANQGSEA. After removal of 7 bases from V and 7 bases from J, the junction contained 3 bases not matched to a gene. The CDR3 is made up of 12 amino acids. The CDR3 nucleotides read TGCAGCGGGGGACAGGGGATCGGGGAGCTGTTTTTT. Amino acid sequence: CSGGQGIGELFF.

The chain joins TRBV27 to TRBJ1-2; no clear D. The V gene lost 5 bases and the J gene lost 1 base, with 11 bases spanning the gap. CDR1 and CDR2 (germline): MNHEY, SMNVEV (reference sequence). The CDR3 has 14 amino acids. The CDR3 loop reads CASSPIGVNYGYTF. The CDR3, as DNA: TGTGCCAGCAGTCCTATCGGGGTTAACTATGGCTACACCTTC.

J is TRBJ1-1 and V is TRBV9; D unresolved. The V end was cut by 0 bases, the J end by 1 base, with 7 bases between. Germline values: CDR1 SGDLS, CDR2 YYNGEE. There are 14 residues in the CDR3. In nucleotides, the CDR3 is TGTGCCAGCAGCGTAGTGAGCACGAACACTGAAGCTTTCTTT. It is translated as CASSVVSTNTEAFF.

This chain links TRBV15 with TRBJ2-5; possible D gene TRBD1, 6 bases. Trimming pared 0 bases from V and 1 base from J, leaving 12 bases between. CDR3 size: 16 residues. Germline CDR1 reads LNHNV; CDR2 reads YYDKDF (reference sequence). The CDR3 coding sequence is TGTGCCACCAGCAGAGATCTTCAGGGGCTCCAAGAGACCCAGTACTTC. Translated: CATSRDLQGLQETQYF.

The V gene is TRBV11-3, the J gene TRBJ2-3; D ambiguous. Germline-derived CDR1 and CDR2 are SGHNT and YENEEA. The CDR3 contains 12 residues. Trimming removed 5 bases from V and 6 bases from J, with 9 bases in between. CDR3 region: CASSLTGDTQYF. CDR3 coding DNA: TGTGCCAGCAGCCTAACGGGTGATACGCAGTATTTT.

The rearrangement uses TRBV5-1 and TRBJ2-2; maybe TRBD2 (5 bases). Germline CDR1 and CDR2: SGHRS and YFSETQ. The ends were cut back, 2 bases at V and 6 bases at J, with 11 bases in the middle. This CDR3 contains 14 residues. The CDR3 region has the DNA TGCGCCAGCAGCTTACAGAACGGGGCCGGGGAGCTGTTTTTT. Translating it yields CASSLQNGAGELFF. Looking up the rest from reference TRBV5-1 and TRBJ2-2 gives the full variable domain: KAGVTQTPRYLIKTRGQQVTLSCSPISGHRSVSWYQQTPGQGLQFLFEYFSETQRNKGNFPGRFSGRQFSNSRSEMNVSTLELGDSALYLCASSLQNGAGELFFGEGSRLTVL.

V usage is TRBV9 and J usage is TRBJ2-7, with 9 nucleotides matching TRBD2. The length of the CDR3 is 14 residues. From germline, CDR1 is SGDLS and CDR2 YYNGEE. The junction had 8 bases not matched to a gene; V was cut back by 4 bases and J by 6 bases. CDR3 coding DNA: TGTGCCAGCAGCCTCGGGGCTAGCGGGGTCGAGCAGTACTTC. This gives the protein CASSLGASGVEQYF.

The chain joins TRBV5-1 to TRBJ2-7; 11 bases map to TRBD1. The J segment lost 5 bases and the V segment lost 0 bases, leaving 4 bases of the junction unmatched. Germline lookup yields CDR1 SGHRS and CDR2 YFSETQ. The CDR3 is 15 amino acids. CDR3 region: CASSLARGQGDEQYF. CDR3 nucleotide sequence: TGCGCCAGCAGCTTGGCCCGGGGACAGGGGGACGAGCAGTACTTC.

V and J are TRBV4-1 and TRBJ2-7; D gene uncertain. The CDR3 is 13 amino acids. CDR1 and CDR2 (germline): MGHRA, YSYEKL. Deletions cut 4 bases from V and 4 bases from J, with 11 bases between. The CDR3 region has the DNA TGCGCCAGCAGCCTAGATGTCTTTTACGAGCAGTACTTC. It encodes CASSLDVFYEQYF.

V is TRBV19 and J is TRBJ2-3; 8 bases align to TRBD1. The CDR3 spans 13 residues. Trimming took 3 bases from V and 5 from J; bases not matched to a gene: 1. Germline V CDR1 and CDR2: LNHDA, SQIVND (reference sequence). CDR3 nucleotides: TGTGCCAGTAGTATGACAGGGGAAGATACGCAGTATTTT. It is translated as CASSMTGEDTQYF.

This chain connects TRBV7-2 to TRBJ2-7; 10 bases align to TRBD1. Germline CDR1 is SGHTA and CDR2 is FQGNSA. The CDR3 runs 15 residues. J was trimmed by 1 base and V by 5 bases; bases with no gene match: 5. CDR3 nucleotides: TGTGCCAGCAGCGGCCGGACAGGGGGTTCCTACGAGCAGTACTTC. This encodes CASSGRTGGSYEQYF. Full variable domain (remainder filled in from reference TRBV7-2 and TRBJ2-7): GAGVSQSPSNKVTEKGKDVELRCDPISGHTALYWYRQSLGQGLEFLIYFQGNSAPDKSGLPSDRFSAERTGGSVSTLTIQRTQQEDSAVYLCASSGRTGGSYEQYFGPGTRLTVT.

With regard to this clone: Other DNA sequences in this sample translate to the same CDR3. The gene calls are TRBV28 and TRBJ1-5, with 7 bases that match TRBD1. The germline V gene encodes CDR1 MDHEN and CDR2 SYDVKM. CDR3 length: 16 residues. V lost 6 bases and J lost 4; bases outside the gene matches: 12. This chain's CDR3 is CASSHVRQGWNQPQHF. CDR3 nucleotide sequence: TGTGCCAGCAGCCACGTTCGACAGGGCTGGAATCAGCCCCAGCATTTT.

This sequence joins TRBV27 and TRBJ1-3, with TRBD1 identical over 8 bases. The length of the CDR3 is 15 residues. V trimming: 5 bases; J trimming: 0 bases; junction bases outside the gene matches: 3. Germline CDR1 and CDR2: MNHEY and SMNVEV (reference sequence). The CDR3 sequence: CASSRQGYSGNTIYF. CDR3 DNA sequence: TGTGCCAGCAGTCGACAGGGGTACTCTGGAAACACCATATATTTT.

The rearrangement uses TRBV18 and TRBJ1-1, with D hard to call. This CDR3 is 13 amino acids long. V lost 7 bases and J 3 bases, leaving 12 bases between the germline ends. Per the germline V gene, CDR1 is KGHSH and CDR2 is LQKENI. The CDR3 region is CASLLREDTEAFF. Written as DNA, the CDR3 is TGTGCCAGCTTACTCCGGGAGGACACTGAAGCTTTCTTT.

The chain employs TRBV7-2 and TRBJ1-5; D uncertain. The CDR3 runs 14 residues. The V gene lost 1 base and the J gene lost 9 bases, with 13 bases spanning the gap. Germline assignment: CDR1 SGHTA and CDR2 FQGNSA. The CDR3 region is CASSLGGESRPQHF. CDR3 nucleotides: TGTGCCAGCAGCTTAGGCGGGGAGTCTCGGCCCCAGCATTTT.

This clone appeared a few times. CDR3 protein: CASSVNKNTEAFF. CDR3 bases: TGTGCCAGCAGCGTAAACAAGAACACTGAAGCTTTCTTT. This chain joins TRBV9 and TRBJ1-1; D is unclear. The CDR3 has 13 residues. Germline V lookup: CDR1 SGDLS, CDR2 YYNGEE. V lost 1 base and J 1 base, leaving 5 bases between the germline ends.

The V call is TRBV27, the J call TRBJ1-1; 8 bases agree with TRBD1. The CDR3 consists of 14 residues. Trimming cost V 8 bases and J 5 bases; bases outside gene matches: 10. CDR1 is MNHEY and CDR2 is SMNVEV in the germline V gene (reference sequence). CDR3 sequence (DNA): TGTGCCAGCGGACCCCGGACAGGGATTACTGAAGCTTTCTTT. As protein: CASGPRTGITEAFF.

The chain uses TRBV7-2 and TRBJ1-1; 7 nucleotides match TRBD1. V lost 4 bases, J lost 5 bases, and 10 bases stayed unmatched. The CDR3 runs to 15 residues. Germline V lookup: CDR1 SGHTA, CDR2 FQGNSA. The CDR3 loop is CASSYLDRERTEAFF. The CDR3 DNA reads as TGTGCCAGCAGCTACCTCGACAGGGAGAGGACTGAAGCTTTCTTT.

The rearrangement uses TRBV19 and TRBJ2-1, with 8 bases lining up with TRBD2. Losses at the gene ends were 4 bases for V and 6 bases for J; bases not matched to a gene: 11. This CDR3 contains 16 residues. Germline CDR1 and CDR2: LNHDA and SQIVND (reference sequence). In DNA form, the CDR3 reads TGTGCCAGTAGTACCCTAGGCGCGGGGGGCCTCAATGAGCAGTTCTTC. Translation gives CASSTLGAGGLNEQFF.

The chain carries TRBV27 and TRBJ1-2; TRBD1 matches 11 bases. CDR1 is MNHEY, CDR2 SMNVEV, per germline (reference sequence). The V and J ends lost 11 bases and 2 bases, in that order; junction bases with no gene match: 4. The CDR3 is 13 amino acids. The CDR3 DNA reads as TGTGCCTGCCGGGACAGGGGGAACTATGGCTACACCTTC. Its translation is CACRDRGNYGYTF.

The chain links TRBV7-9 to TRBJ2-7; 9 bases fit TRBD1. The CDR3 covers 18 residues. After removal of 4 bases from V and 0 bases from J, the junction contained 13 bases not matched to a gene. Germline assignment: CDR1 SEHNR and CDR2 FQNEAQ (reference sequence). This chain's CDR3 is CASSSKRFTGQGSYEQYF. The CDR3 DNA follows: TGTGCCAGCAGCTCAAAACGGTTTACGGGACAGGGCTCCTACGAGCAGTACTTC.

Note on this clone: An end of the junction does not agree with germline; a read error may underlie this. This specimen includes other DNA sequences encoding the same CDR3. CDR3 region: CASSEDNNSPLHF. The CDR3 bases are TGCGCCAGCAGTGAGGACAATAATTCACCCCTCCACTTC. V usage is TRBV10-2 and J usage is TRBJ1-6, with D uncertain. Germline V gene data show CDR1 as WSHSY and CDR2 as SAAADI. The CDR3 has 13 residues.

This clone was recorded a few times. V and J are TRBV29-1 and TRBJ2-1; no definite D call. The CDR3 is 11 residues long. Looked up from germline, CDR1 is SQVTM and CDR2 is ANQGSEA. V lost 3 bases to trimming and J lost 3 bases, with 3 bases between them. The CDR3 bases are TGCAGCGTTGACAGCTACAATGAGCAGTTCTTC. Translated: CSVDSYNEQFF.

The chain joins TRBV11-2 to TRBJ2-3, with a weak D call TRBD2 (6 bases). In germline, CDR1 is SGHAT, CDR2 FQNNGV. V was cut by 0 bases and J by 6 bases, with 19 bases left in between. The CDR3 is 17 residues long. The CDR3, as DNA: TGTGCCAGCAGCTTAGATCGTGTCGGGAGAAGGTGGGATACGCAGTATTTT. Amino acid sequence: CASSLDRVGRRWDTQYF.

The rearrangement links TRBV27 to TRBJ1-5, with D possibly matching TRBD1 (6 bases). The CDR3 spans 16 residues. Looked up from germline, CDR1 is MNHEY and CDR2 is SMNVEV (reference sequence). Trimming removed 5 bases from V and 2 bases from J, with 16 bases in between. This CDR3 is CASSLQGGWGNQPQHF. The CDR3 DNA sequence: TGTGCCAGCAGTCTACAGGGTGGGTGGGGCAATCAGCCCCAGCATTTT.